Each of the 28 T cell receptor beta chains below was sequenced from the same sample in a study of cytomegalovirus exposure and HLA in healthy donors. Primers for the PCR totalled 60 Vbeta and 13 Jbeta. Data came from immunoSEQ multiplex PCR; TCRdb stores just in-frame clones and leaves some out. The sample lists roughly 100,000 clones; 64% were seen once. Source material: PBMCs. These receptors were collected from a man between 60 and 75 years old in good health and CMV-seronegative.

This clone was observed a few times. The rearrangement uses TRBV18 and TRBJ2-5; TRBD1 aligns across 9 bases. The CDR3 consists of 16 residues. Trimming cost V 2 bases and J 0 bases; bases outside gene matches: 4. Germline assignment: CDR1 KGHSH and CDR2 LQKENI. DNA of the CDR3: TGTGCCAGCTCACCATCGGACAGGGGATACCAAGAGACCCAGTACTTC. Residues: CASSPSDRGYQETQYF.

The rearrangement links TRBV5-1 to TRBJ2-7, with TRBD1 matching over 9 bases. Losses at the gene ends were 2 bases for V and 5 bases for J; bases not matched to a gene: 8. The germline V gene encodes CDR1 SGHRS and CDR2 YFSETQ. This CDR3 contains 15 residues. As DNA, the CDR3 is TGCGCCAGCAGCTTACCGGGACAGGGTATCGACGAGCAGTACTTC. Translation: CASSLPGQGIDEQYF. Full variable domain (remainder filled in from reference TRBV5-1 and TRBJ2-7): KAGVTQTPRYLIKTRGQQVTLSCSPISGHRSVSWYQQTPGQGLQFLFEYFSETQRNKGNFPGRFSGRQFSNSRSEMNVSTLELGDSALYLCASSLPGQGIDEQYFGPGTRLTVT.

The chain carries TRBV9 and TRBJ2-3; D uncertain. The CDR3 has 12 residues. CDR1 and CDR2 (germline): SGDLS, YYNGEE. V lost 4 bases to trimming and J lost 1 base, with 4 bases between them. In DNA form, the CDR3 reads TGTGCCAGCAGCCGTGGCACAGATACGCAGTATTTT. As protein: CASSRGTDTQYF.

V usage is TRBV2 and J usage is TRBJ1-4, with D possibly TRBD1 on 6 matching bases. The CDR3 consists of 13 residues. Germline values: CDR1 SNHLY, CDR2 FYNNEI. The V end lost 10 bases, the J end lost 2 bases, and 11 bases lay between the germline ends. CDR3 sequence reads: CATTGMTNEKLFF. In nucleotides, the CDR3 is TGTGCCACCACAGGGATGACTAATGAAAAACTGTTTTTT.

This chain connects TRBV19 to TRBJ1-2; D possibly corresponds to TRBD1 (6 bases). V shed 5 bases and J shed 7 bases, with 17 bases lying between them. In germline, CDR1 is LNHDA, CDR2 SQIVND (reference sequence). The CDR3 extends over 14 amino acids. The CDR3 DNA is TGTGCCAGTAGTCGACAGGACCTTGCGCGTGGCTACACCTTC. Amino acid sequence: CASSRQDLARGYTF.

The chain carries TRBV19 and TRBJ1-2, with D unclear. Germline V lookup: CDR1 LNHDA, CDR2 SQIVND (reference sequence). The CDR3 totals 14 residues. V was cut by 2 bases and J by 7 bases, with 14 bases left in between. The CDR3 DNA follows: TGTGCCAGTAGTATAATGAGTACAGCCGGTGGCTACACCTTC. Residues: CASSIMSTAGGYTF.

This chain joins TRBV6-1 and TRBJ2-1; 10 bases agree with TRBD1. Germline V gene lookup returns CDR1 MNHNS and CDR2 SASEGT. The CDR3 extends over 15 amino acids. V shed 7 bases, J shed 14 bases, and the junction held 17 bases outside the gene matches. In nucleotides, the CDR3 is TGTGCCAGCATCTTGACAGGGGGCCCTTTCAGCGTGGAGTTCTTC. It codes for CASILTGGPFSVEFF.

The chain is built from TRBV27 and TRBJ2-2; TRBD1 matches at 10 bases. The CDR3 length is 16 residues. Germline loops: CDR1 MNHEY, CDR2 SMNVEV (reference sequence). J gave up 4 bases and V 2 bases, and 4 bases lay outside the gene matches. This CDR3 is CASSLRQGAPTGELFF. The DNA for the CDR3 is TGTGCCAGCAGTTTAAGACAGGGGGCGCCCACCGGGGAGCTGTTTTTT.

This chain connects TRBV2 to TRBJ2-2; D unresolved. The CDR3 contains 13 residues. V was shortened by 10 bases and J by 6 bases, with 15 bases between the two germline ends. CDR1 and CDR2 (germline): SNHLY, FYNNEI. The CDR3 sequence is CATNGYSSGELFF. The CDR3 nucleotides are TGTGCCACCAACGGGTATTCGTCCGGGGAGCTGTTTTTT.

The chain combines TRBV10-2 with TRBJ1-1; 8 bases agree with TRBD1. The germline gives CDR1 WSHSY, CDR2 SAAADI. V shed 6 bases and J 8 bases; nucleotides not matched to a gene: 14. CDR3 length equals 15 residues. The CDR3 DNA reads as TGCGCCAGCAGGGTCCCGGGACAGGCCAGAGTCGAAGCTTTCTTT. This gives the protein CASRVPGQARVEAFF.

The genes are TRBV19 and TRBJ2-1, with D unresolved. Trimming removed 7 bases at V and 4 bases at J, with 11 bases between. CDR1 and CDR2 (germline): LNHDA, SQIVND (reference sequence). The CDR3 consists of 13 residues. The CDR3 nucleotides are TGTGCCAGTACCCCGTCCCAGTACAATGAGCAGTTCTTC. It translates to CASTPSQYNEQFF.

The chain is built from TRBV11-1 and TRBJ2-5; no clear D gene. V was shortened by 8 bases and J by 5 bases, with 12 bases between the two germline ends. CDR1 SGHAT and CDR2 FQDESV come from the germline V gene (reference sequence). The CDR3 totals 12 residues. CDR3 nucleotides: TGTGCCAGCTCCCGTGGTCGGGAGACCCAGTACTTC. It specifies CASSRGRETQYF.

The gene calls are TRBV19 and TRBJ2-3; TRBD1 is a possible D gene (5 bases). From germline, CDR1 is LNHDA and CDR2 SQIVND (reference sequence). The CDR3 is 14 amino acids. V lost 4 bases and J 1 base, leaving 9 bases between the germline ends. The CDR3 protein is CASSNARGTDTQYF. The CDR3 bases are TGTGCCAGTAGTAATGCCAGGGGCACAGATACGCAGTATTTT.

The chain links TRBV21-1 to TRBJ2-5; the table's D call of TRBD2 was not tested on the DNA. TRBV21-1 has pseudogene status. This CDR3 region has 15 residues. The CDR3 loop is CATPPELAGGETQYF. The CDR3 nucleotides are TGTGCCACCCCGCCAGAACTAGCGGGAGGAGAGACCCAGTACTTC.

The chain combines TRBV2 with TRBJ2-1; 9 bases fit TRBD2. CDR1 SNHLY and CDR2 FYNNEI come from the germline V gene. The ends lost 2 bases at V and 4 bases at J; junction bases unmatched: 0. This CDR3 has 14 residues. CDR3 DNA: TGTGCCAGCAGTGAACTAGCGGGGTACAATGAGCAGTTCTTC. Translation: CASSELAGYNEQFF.

The chain combines TRBV5-1 with TRBJ2-3, with 10 bases aligning to TRBD2. V shed 0 bases, J shed 6 bases, and the junction held 16 bases outside the gene matches. The CDR3 is made up of 19 amino acids. Germline values: CDR1 SGHRS, CDR2 YFSETQ. The chain's CDR3 is CASSLEEGPPGLAPDTQYF. The CDR3 DNA reads as TGCGCCAGCAGCTTGGAGGAGGGCCCCCCGGGACTAGCGCCCGATACGCAGTATTTT. The entire variable domain, with the rest obtained from reference TRBV5-1 and TRBJ2-3, is as follows: KAGVTQTPRYLIKTRGQQVTLSCSPISGHRSVSWYQQTPGQGLQFLFEYFSETQRNKGNFPGRFSGRQFSNSRSEMNVSTLELGDSALYLCASSLEEGPPGLAPDTQYFGPGTRLTVL.

The rearrangement links TRBV18 to TRBJ1-2; the D gene is possibly TRBD1 (5 bases). This CDR3 region has 14 residues. CDR1 KGHSH and CDR2 LQKENI come from the germline V gene. The V end was cut by 3 bases, the J end by 8 bases, with 16 bases between. CDR3 DNA sequence: TGTGCCAGCTCACCGAGGGGAGGGGACTCCGGCTACACCTTC. Protein sequence: CASSPRGGDSGYTF.

The chain uses TRBV7-9 and TRBJ2-7; perhaps TRBD2 as D (7 bases). Deletions cut 5 bases from V and 7 bases from J, with 15 bases between. The CDR3 is 13 amino acids. The V gene's germline CDR1 is SEHNR and CDR2 FQNEAQ (reference sequence). CDR3 residues: CASSPTGGREQYF. CDR3 in DNA: TGTGCCAGCAGCCCCACCGGGGGGCGAGAGCAGTACTTC.

The J gene is TRBJ2-7, the V gene TRBV19; 10 nucleotides agree with TRBD2. This CDR3 has 14 amino acids. Germline V lookup: CDR1 LNHDA, CDR2 SQIVND (reference sequence). The trim removed 4 bases at V and 2 bases at J, leaving 2 bases unmatched. CDR3: CASSRGLAAYEQYF. CDR3 sequence (DNA): TGTGCCAGTAGTAGAGGACTAGCGGCCTACGAGCAGTACTTC.

The CDR3 loop reads CASSYRLNNEQFF. DNA of the CDR3: TGTGCCAGCAGTTATAGATTGAACAATGAGCAGTTCTTC. The rearrangement links TRBV6-5 to TRBJ2-1; the D is unclear. Trimming removed 3 bases from V and 5 bases from J, with 8 bases in between. CDR3 length: 13 amino acids. Germline CDR1 MNHEY, CDR2 SVGAGI.

This sequence joins TRBV6-4 and TRBJ2-3; TRBD2 matches 8 bases. There are 14 residues in the CDR3. V shed 3 bases, J shed 2 bases, and the junction held 1 base outside the gene matches. CDR1 is MRHNA, CDR2 SNTAGT, per germline. The CDR3 nucleotides read TGTGCCAGCAGTGAAGCGGGAGCCACAGATACGCAGTATTTT. This encodes CASSEAGATDTQYF.

CDR3 nucleotide sequence: TGCGCCAGCAGCGCGGGGGACAGGGCCCCCAATCAGCCCCAGCATTTT. Its protein product is CASSAGDRAPNQPQHF. The rearrangement joins TRBV10-2 to TRBJ1-5, with TRBD1 matching over 9 bases. The ends lost 6 bases at V and 3 bases at J; junction bases unmatched: 9. In germline, CDR1 is WSHSY, CDR2 SAAADI. This CDR3 comprises 16 residues.

This clone was counted only a few times. V usage is TRBV27 and J usage is TRBJ1-6; possible D gene TRBD1, 6 bases. The CDR3 extends over 15 amino acids. The germline CDR1 and CDR2 sequences are MNHEY and SMNVEV (reference sequence). Trimming stripped 5 bases from V and 7 bases from J, with 15 bases between. CDR3 region: CASSPTWDTNSPLHF. The CDR3 bases are TGTGCCAGCAGTCCGACATGGGACACCAATTCACCCCTCCACTTT.

The chain recombines TRBV28 with TRBJ1-6, with 7 positions matching TRBD1. This CDR3 region has 12 residues. Unmatched junction bases numbered 6, after V lost 7 bases and J lost 12 bases. CDR1 and CDR2 from the germline V gene are MDHEN and SYDVKM. CDR3 sequence reads: CASKTGTEPLHF. Here the CDR3 DNA reads TGTGCCAGCAAGACTGGGACAGAACCCCTCCACTTT.

The CDR3 loop reads CASSTSSRETQYF. The CDR3 DNA sequence: TGTGCCAGTAGTACTAGTTCGAGGGAGACCCAGTACTTC. This chain connects TRBV19 to TRBJ2-5; D uncertain. Trimming removed 4 bases at V and 5 bases at J, with 11 bases between. The CDR3 totals 13 residues. The germline V gene encodes CDR1 LNHDA and CDR2 SQIVND (reference sequence).

Relative to its sample, this clone is medium-sized. J is TRBJ2-3 and V is TRBV5-1, with 15 bases fitting TRBD2. CDR1 SGHRS and CDR2 YFSETQ come from the germline V gene. The ends lost 4 bases at V and 6 bases at J; junction bases unmatched: 6. The CDR3 contains 16 residues. DNA for the CDR3: TGCGCCAGCAGCGCCGGACTAGCGGGGGGGCCGGATACGCAGTATTTT. Translating it yields CASSAGLAGGPDTQYF.

The chain uses TRBV25-1 and TRBJ2-7; 7 nucleotides align to TRBD1. In germline, CDR1 is MGHDK, CDR2 SYGVNS. CDR3 length: 15 residues. The V gene end was trimmed by 5 bases and the J gene end by 0 bases; junction bases not matched to a gene: 7. CDR3 sequence: CASSPGQISSYEQYF. The CDR3 coding sequence is TGTGCCAGCAGTCCGGGACAGATAAGCTCCTACGAGCAGTACTTC.

The V gene is TRBV11-3, the J gene TRBJ2-7; no clear D. CDR3 length: 17 residues. Germline CDR1 reads SGHNT; CDR2 reads YENEEA. The V end lost 1 base, the J end lost 0 bases, and 16 bases lay between the germline ends. CDR3 in amino acids: CASSLVTQVPSSYEQYF. CDR3 DNA sequence: TGTGCCAGCAGCTTAGTAACCCAGGTCCCGAGCTCCTACGAGCAGTACTTC.